This TCR beta chain appears in the sequencing data of a study of T cells after yellow fever vaccination. Study-wide results and limits: Sorted repertoires could include abundant contaminating clonotypes from bulk cells. CD4 and CD8 compartments shared a small share of clonotypes, likely from convergent recombination.

This clonotype was recorded a few times. Its target is not known. Deletions cut 3 bases from V and 10 bases from J, with 13 bases between. Germline V gene lookup returns CDR1 DFQATT and CDR2 SNEGSKA (reference sequence). The CDR3 is 12 residues long. For TCR, cDNA came from 5'RACE template switching, which added a universal primer site and UMIs. In TCRdb, the 5' RACE reads were re-called with MiXCR into one record per CDR3 protein. The table lists around 310,000 distinct CDR3 sequences, about 4.5% of them singletons. This clonotype was sampled from a man younger than 30 who received the YFV17D yellow fever vaccine. This material consisted of PBMCs, taken 15 days after the yellow fever booster vaccination. The chain uses TRBV20-1 and TRBJ2-1, with D unresolved. In DNA form, the CDR3 reads TGCAGTGCTAGTCCGGCGAGTCAGGAGCAGTTCTTC. Protein product: CSASPASQEQFF.